This T cell receptor (beta chain) was observed in a study of T-cell reconstitution after alpha-beta-depleted transplantation in children. Unique molecular identifiers featured in how the TCRbeta library was prepared. In TCRdb, the PCR reads were re-called with MiXCR into one record per CDR3 protein. The table records around 400,000 distinct CDR3 sequences, around 9.9% of them present only once. This CDR3 spans 14 amino acids. Trimming took 5 bases from V and 2 from J; bases not matched to a gene: 5. CDR1 and CDR2 from the germline V gene are MNHNS and SASEGT. There are many counts of this clonotype. The material sequenced was PBMCs from the stem cell graft donor, taken from the stem cell graft. The V call is TRBV6-1, the J call TRBJ1-1, with 7 bases that match TRBD1. The clonotype comes from a human donor who donated a stem cell graft to a child with acute myeloid leukemia. In nucleotides, the CDR3 is TGTGCCAGCAGTAAACCAGGGGGAAACACTGAAGCTTTCTTT. Translation: CASSKPGGNTEAFF.